This T cell receptor (beta chain) was sequenced in a study of cytomegalovirus exposure and HLA in healthy donors. Per germline, CDR1 LNHDA and CDR2 SQIVND (reference sequence). V lost 6 bases and J 2 bases, leaving 16 bases between the germline ends. The CDR3 has 15 residues. These donors counted as nominally healthy when sampled, but unrecorded immune exposures were likely. It was with 60 Vbeta and 13 Jbeta primers that the PCR ran. Produced via immunoSEQ multiplex PCR; TCRdb's table is partial and in-frame only. The sample includes 130,000 to 150,000 clones, 80% seen only once; the top ten take 4.5% to 5.5%.

The specimen was PBMCs. The receptor comes from a man aged 40-55 years in good health and CMV-seronegative. The chain has TRBV19 and TRBJ1-2; weak D call: TRBD1 (6 bases). CDR3: CASRPQGGGNYGYTF. CDR3 in DNA: TGTGCCAGTAGGCCACAGGGCGGGGGGAACTATGGCTACACCTTC.